The rows below give T cell receptor beta chains drawn from one sample of a study of blood T cell repertoires in COVID-19. Profiling relied on immunoSEQ multiplex PCR, and the TCRdb table lists in-frame clones only, not all of them. The sample includes about 330,000 clones, about nine tenths of them seen just once. Sequences were obtained from peripheral blood. The origin of the receptors is a man aged 30 to 45 with COVID-19, enrolled during active disease. Both conserved end residues are part of each CDR3. The order of the fields is V gene, clone size, J gene, D gene, CDR3 DNA, CDR3 protein. A D gene is named only where the DNA matches it firmly. Size is stated for part of the rows, as once, few or many counts, or as a class when the clone is expanded.

TRBV5-1	-	TRBJ2-5	-	TGCGCCAGCAGCCAACAAGAGACCCAGTACTTC	CASSQQETQYF
TRBV24-1	few	TRBJ1-2	TRBD1	TGTGCCACCAGTGATACGCAACCGGGACAGGGTTACTATGGCTACACCTTC	CATSDTQPGQGYYGYTF
TRBV10-1	-	TRBJ2-5	-	TGCGCCAGCAGCGCCCAGACTAGGCAAGAGACCCAGTACTTC	CASSAQTRQETQYF
TRBV28	-	TRBJ2-7	TRBD2	TGTGCCAGCAGTTTATGGCTAGCGGCGAATTACGAGCAGTACTTC	CASSLWLAANYEQYF
TRBV6-5	once	TRBJ1-1	TRBD1	TGTGCCAGCAGTTCCTCAGTCAGGGGGAGCACTGAAGCTTTCTTT	CASSSSVRGSTEAFF
TRBV5-6	-	TRBJ2-3	-	TGTGCCAGCAGCTTGCGGTTAGACACAGATACGCAGTATTTT	CASSLRLDTDTQYF
TRBV24-1	-	TRBJ2-1	TRBD2	TGTGCCACGTGCCCACGGGAGGTCTACAATGAGCAGTTCTTC	CATCPREVYNEQFF
TRBV7-2	-	TRBJ2-7	TRBD2	TGTGCCAGCAGCCTTGGACTAGCGGGAGCGAGGGAGCAGTACTTC	CASSLGLAGAREQYF
TRBV4-2	-	TRBJ2-3	-	TGTGCCAGCACTGAGGGAGATACGCAGTATTTT	CASTEGDTQYF
TRBV19	-	TRBJ1-2	-	TGTGCCAGCAGTGCGGGAGTTGGCTACACCTTC	CASSAGVGYTF
TRBV27	-	TRBJ2-7	-	TGTGCCAGCTCCCTTGGCGGGGACCCCTACGAGCAGTACTTC	CASSLGGDPYEQYF
TRBV5-5	-	TRBJ1-1	-	TGTGCCAGCATCTGGGGGGGGGCACGGACTGAAGCTTTCTTT	CASIWGGARTEAFF
TRBV2	-	TRBJ2-2	TRBD2	TGTGCCAGCAGTGAACGTCGGGGGGTTACCGGGGAGCTGTTTTTT	CASSERRGVTGELFF
TRBV20-1	-	TRBJ2-5	-	TGCAGTGCTAGTATGGAGGGGCTTGTGACCCAGTACTTC	CSASMEGLVTQYF
TRBV27	once	TRBJ1-1	-	TGTGCCAGCAGTTTAGAGCCAAGCATGAACACTGAAGCTTTCTTT	CASSLEPSMNTEAFF
TRBV20-1	-	TRBJ2-7	-	TGCAGTGCTACGGACACCTACGAGCAGTACTTC	CSATDTYEQYF
TRBV7-2	-	TRBJ2-1	TRBD1	TGTGCCAGCAGCTTCACGAGGGGGCGGGAGCAGTTCTTC	CASSFTRGREQFF
TRBV11-1	-	TRBJ1-3	-	TGTGCCAGCAGCTCCAGAGGTACTGGAAACACCATATATTTT	CASSSRGTGNTIYF
TRBV7-9	-	TRBJ1-1	-	TGTGCCAGCAGCTTTAAAGGGGGCACTGAAGCTTTCTTT	CASSFKGGTEAFF
TRBV6-2/TRBV6-3	-	TRBJ2-7	-	TGTGCCAGCAGTTACTCGAGTAGGGGCTACGAGCAGTACTTC	CASSYSSRGYEQYF